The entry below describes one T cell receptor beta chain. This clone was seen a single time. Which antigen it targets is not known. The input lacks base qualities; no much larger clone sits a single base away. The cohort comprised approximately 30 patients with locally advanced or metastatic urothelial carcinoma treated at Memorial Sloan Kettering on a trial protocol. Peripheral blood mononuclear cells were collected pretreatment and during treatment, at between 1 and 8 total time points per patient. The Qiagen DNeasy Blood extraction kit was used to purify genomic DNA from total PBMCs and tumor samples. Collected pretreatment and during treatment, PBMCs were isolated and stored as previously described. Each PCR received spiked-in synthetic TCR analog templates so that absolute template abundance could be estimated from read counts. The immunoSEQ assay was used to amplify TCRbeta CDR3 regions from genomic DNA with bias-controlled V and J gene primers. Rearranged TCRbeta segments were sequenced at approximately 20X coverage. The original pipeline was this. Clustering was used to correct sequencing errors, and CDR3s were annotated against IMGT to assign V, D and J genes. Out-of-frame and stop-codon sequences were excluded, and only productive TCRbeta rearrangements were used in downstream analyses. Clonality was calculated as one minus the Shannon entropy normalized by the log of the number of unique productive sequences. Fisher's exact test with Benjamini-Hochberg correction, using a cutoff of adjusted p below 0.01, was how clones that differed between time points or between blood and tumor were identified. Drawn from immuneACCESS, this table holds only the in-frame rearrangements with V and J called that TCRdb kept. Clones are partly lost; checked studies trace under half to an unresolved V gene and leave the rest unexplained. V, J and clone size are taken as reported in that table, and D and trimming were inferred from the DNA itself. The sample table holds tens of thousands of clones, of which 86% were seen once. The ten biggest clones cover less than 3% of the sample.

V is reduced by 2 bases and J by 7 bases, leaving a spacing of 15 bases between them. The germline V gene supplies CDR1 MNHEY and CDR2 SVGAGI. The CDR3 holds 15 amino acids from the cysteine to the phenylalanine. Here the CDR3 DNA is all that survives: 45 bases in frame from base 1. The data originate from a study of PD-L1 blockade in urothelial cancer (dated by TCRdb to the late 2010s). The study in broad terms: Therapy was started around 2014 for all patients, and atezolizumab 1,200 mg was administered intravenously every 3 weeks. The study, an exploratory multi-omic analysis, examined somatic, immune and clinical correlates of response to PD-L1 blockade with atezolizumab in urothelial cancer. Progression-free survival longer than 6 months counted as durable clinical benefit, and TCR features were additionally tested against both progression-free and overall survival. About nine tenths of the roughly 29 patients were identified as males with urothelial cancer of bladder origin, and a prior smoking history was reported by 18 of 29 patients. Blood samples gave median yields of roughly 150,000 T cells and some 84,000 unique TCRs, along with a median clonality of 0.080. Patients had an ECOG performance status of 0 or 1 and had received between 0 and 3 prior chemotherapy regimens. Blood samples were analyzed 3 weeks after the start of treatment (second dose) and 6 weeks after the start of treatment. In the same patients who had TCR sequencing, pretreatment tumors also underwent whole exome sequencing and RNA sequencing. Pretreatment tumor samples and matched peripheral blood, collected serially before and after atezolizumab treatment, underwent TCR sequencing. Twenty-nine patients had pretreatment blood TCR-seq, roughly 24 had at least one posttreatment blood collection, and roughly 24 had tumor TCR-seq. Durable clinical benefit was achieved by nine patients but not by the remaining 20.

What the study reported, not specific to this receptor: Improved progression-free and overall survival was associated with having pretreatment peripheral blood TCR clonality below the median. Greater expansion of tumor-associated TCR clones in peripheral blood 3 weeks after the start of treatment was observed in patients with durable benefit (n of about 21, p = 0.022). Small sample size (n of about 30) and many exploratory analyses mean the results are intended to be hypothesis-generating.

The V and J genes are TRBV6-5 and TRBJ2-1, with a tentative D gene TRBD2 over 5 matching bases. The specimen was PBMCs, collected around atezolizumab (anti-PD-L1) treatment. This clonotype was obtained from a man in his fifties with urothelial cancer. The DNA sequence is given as TGTGCCAGCAGTTACGGTCGGGAAGCCCCTAATGAGCAGTTCTTC. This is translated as CASSYGREAPNEQFF.